The 16 T cell receptor beta chains below were found in one sample sequenced in a study of technical replicates of blood from several donors. The method was immunoSEQ multiplex PCR; TCRdb's version includes in-frame clones alone and lacks a portion of them. The data hold approximately 70,000 clones, with roughly 97% observed a single time. Sequenced input: T cells isolated from PBMCs. These receptors all stem from a human donor in good health.

The chain joins TRBV13 to TRBJ2-1; the match to TRBD2 covers 10 bases. The length of the CDR3 is 14 residues. J gave up 6 bases and V 4 bases, and 3 bases lay outside the gene matches. Germline V gene data show CDR1 as PRHDT and CDR2 as FYEKMQ (reference sequence). The CDR3 DNA sequence: TGTGCCAGCAGCTCTCGGACTAGCGGCAATGAGCAGTTCTTC. Encoded protein: CASSSRTSGNEQFF.

This chain links TRBV6-1 with TRBJ1-5, with a weak D call TRBD1 (6 bases). The germline V gene has CDR1 MNHNS and CDR2 SASEGT. There are 17 residues in the CDR3. V was trimmed by 1 base and J by 5 bases, leaving 18 bases between them. The CDR3 protein is CASSEGYGTPEYQPQHF. CDR3 in DNA: TGTGCCAGCAGTGAAGGTTACGGGACACCAGAGTATCAGCCCCAGCATTTT.

The chain couples TRBV4-1 to TRBJ1-2; D gene uncertain. Germline V gene data show CDR1 as MGHRA and CDR2 as YSYEKL. The ends were cut back, 0 bases at V and 7 bases at J, with 15 bases in the middle. The CDR3 is 15 residues long. CDR3 protein: CASSQDLKGVGGYTF. The CDR3 nucleotides are TGCGCCAGCAGCCAAGATCTAAAGGGAGTAGGTGGCTACACCTTC.

The chain employs TRBV29-1 and TRBJ2-1; 10 bases are shared with TRBD2. CDR1 and CDR2 from the germline V gene are SQVTM and ANQGSEA. V shed 7 bases and J 3 bases; nucleotides not matched to a gene: 6. The CDR3 extends over 14 amino acids. CDR3 protein: CSARGLASYNEQFF. The CDR3 nucleotides are TGCAGCGCCCGGGGACTAGCGAGCTACAATGAGCAGTTCTTC.

V and J are TRBV5-5 and TRBJ2-7; the match to TRBD1 covers 12 bases. The CDR3 totals 15 residues. Unmatched junction bases numbered 6, after V lost 4 bases and J lost 4 bases. Per the germline V gene, CDR1 is SGHKS and CDR2 is YYEKEE (reference sequence). The CDR3 bases are TGTGCCAGCAGCGCCGGGACAGGGGGCGGTTACGAGCAGTACTTC. It codes for CASSAGTGGGYEQYF.

This chain links TRBV10-1 with TRBJ2-3, with 11 positions matching TRBD2. The CDR3 consists of 19 residues. The germline CDR1 and CDR2 sequences are WNHNN and SYGVQD (reference sequence). V was clipped by 3 bases and J by 2 bases; unmatched bases: 13. CDR3 region: CASSDEANGLAGSTDTQYF. For the CDR3, the DNA is TGCGCCAGCAGTGACGAAGCAAATGGACTAGCGGGCTCCACAGATACGCAGTATTTT.

V usage is TRBV4-1 and J usage is TRBJ2-2; 7 nucleotides line up with TRBD2. The CDR3 sequence is 14 residues long. J lost 4 bases, V lost 3 bases, and 2 bases had no gene match. CDR1 and CDR2 (germline): MGHRA, YSYEKL. This CDR3 reads CASSQGRGTGELFF. CDR3 sequence (DNA): TGCGCCAGCAGCCAGGGGAGGGGCACCGGGGAGCTGTTTTTT.

The rearrangement joins TRBV4-2 to TRBJ2-7; TRBD2 might be the D (7 bases). The ends were cut back, 3 bases at V and 2 bases at J, with 17 bases in the middle. Germline-derived CDR1 and CDR2 are LGHNA and YNFKEQ. The CDR3 runs to 16 residues. The CDR3 spells CASSHHEGGGAYEQYF. The DNA of the CDR3 is TGTGCCAGCAGCCACCACGAGGGGGGGGGAGCCTACGAGCAGTACTTC.

This chain joins TRBV5-1 and TRBJ1-2, with TRBD1 matching over 10 bases. The CDR3 is 15 amino acids. J gave up 4 bases and V 0 bases, and 3 bases lay outside the gene matches. Germline V gene lookup returns CDR1 SGHRS and CDR2 YFSETQ. The CDR3 reads CASSLGTGGGYGYTF. The CDR3 region has the DNA TGCGCCAGCAGCTTGGGGACAGGGGGAGGCTATGGCTACACCTTC.

This chain links TRBV28 with TRBJ1-1; D might be TRBD1 (5 bases). The CDR3 runs to 13 residues. Trimming cost V 4 bases and J 6 bases, with 12 bases left between them. The V gene's germline CDR1 is MDHEN and CDR2 SYDVKM. The CDR3 coding sequence is TGTGCCAGCAGTTCTCAGGGTCTAGCTGAAGCTTTCTTT. As protein: CASSSQGLAEAFF. Based on the CDR3 plus reference TRBV28 and TRBJ1-1, the full variable domain is DVKVTQSSRYLVKRTGEKVFLECVQDMDHENMFWYRQDPGLGLRLIYFSYDVKMKEKGDIPEGYSVSREKKERFSLILESASTNQTSMYLCASSSQGLAEAFFGQGTRLTVV.

V gene TRBV2 combines with J gene TRBJ2-7, with D possibly TRBD2 on 6 matching bases. Germline assignment: CDR1 SNHLY and CDR2 FYNNEI. V lost 6 bases, J lost 3 bases, and 15 bases lay in between. CDR3 size: 14 residues. CDR3 DNA: TGTGCCAGCAGCCCGGGACTCACTGGCTACGAGCAGTACTTC. Protein: CASSPGLTGYEQYF.

The CDR3 nucleotides are TGCGCCAGCAGGACTAGCGGGGCCTCCAGCACAGATACGCAGTATTTT. Its translation: CASRTSGASSTDTQYF. V is TRBV4-1 and J is TRBJ2-3, with 11 bases that match TRBD2. CDR3 size: 16 residues. The junction had 5 bases not matched to a gene; V was cut back by 6 bases and J by 0 bases. Germline V gene sequence: CDR1 MGHRA, CDR2 YSYEKL.

The rearrangement uses TRBV6-5 and TRBJ2-5; TRBD2 aligns across 11 bases. V was pared by 7 bases and J by 2 bases, with 6 bases of the junction left unmatched. The germline CDR1 and CDR2 sequences are MNHEY and SVGAGI. The CDR3 contains 15 residues. The CDR3 spells CASKRTSGPQETQYF. In nucleotides, the CDR3 is TGTGCCAGCAAGAGGACTAGCGGGCCTCAAGAGACCCAGTACTTC.

The V gene is TRBV28, the J gene TRBJ2-7, with 10 nucleotides matching TRBD2. The CDR3 contains 16 residues. J lost 3 bases, V lost 4 bases, and 9 bases had no gene match. Germline CDR1 and CDR2: MDHEN and SYDVKM. CDR3 protein: CASSSRPLAGLYEQYF. The CDR3 DNA reads as TGTGCCAGCAGTTCAAGGCCACTAGCGGGGCTCTACGAGCAGTACTTC.

The V and J genes are TRBV9 and TRBJ1-2, with 7 bases that match TRBD1. CDR1 and CDR2 from the germline V gene are SGDLS and YYNGEE. With 3 bases clipped from V and 7 bases from J, the junction kept 9 bases outside the gene matches. The CDR3 contains 14 residues. Here the CDR3 reads CASSAEDRAIGYTF. The CDR3 DNA reads TGTGCCAGCAGCGCCGAAGACAGGGCAATTGGCTACACCTTC.

The chain joins TRBV28 to TRBJ1-2; a weak D match, TRBD1 (6 bases). The V gene lost 5 bases and the J gene lost 4 bases, with 14 bases spanning the gap. CDR1 and CDR2 from the germline V gene are MDHEN and SYDVKM. CDR3 length: 14 residues. The DNA for the CDR3 is TGTGCCAGCAGTCCCGGACAGATACCCTATGGCTACACCTTC. Translated: CASSPGQIPYGYTF.